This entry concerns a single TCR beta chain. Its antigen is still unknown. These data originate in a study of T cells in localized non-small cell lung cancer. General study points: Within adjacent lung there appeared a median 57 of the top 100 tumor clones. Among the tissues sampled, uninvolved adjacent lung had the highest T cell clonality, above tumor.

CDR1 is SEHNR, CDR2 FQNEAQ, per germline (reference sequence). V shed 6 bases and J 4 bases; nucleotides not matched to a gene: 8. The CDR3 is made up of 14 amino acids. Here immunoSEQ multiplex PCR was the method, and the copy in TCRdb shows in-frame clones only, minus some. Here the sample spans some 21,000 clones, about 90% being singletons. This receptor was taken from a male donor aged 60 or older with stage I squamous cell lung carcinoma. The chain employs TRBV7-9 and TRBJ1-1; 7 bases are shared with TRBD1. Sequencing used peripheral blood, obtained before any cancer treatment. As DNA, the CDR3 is TGTGCCAGCAGTTTTCAGGGGGGAGTCACTGAAGCTTTCTTT. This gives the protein CASSFQGGVTEAFF.